Shown below are 28 T cell receptor beta chains from a single sample sequenced in a study of identical twins. TCRdb passed the 5' RACE reads through MiXCR, listing each CDR3 protein once. Of around 960,000 distinct CDR3 sequences listed, 10% to 15% are singletons. These records were also assigned to another study, of yellow fever vaccine responses in identical twins.

The sequenced sample was PBMCs. The receptors shown here come from a woman in her late teens or twenties in good health.

J is TRBJ1-5 and V is TRBV12-3 or TRBV12-4; 10 bases match TRBD1. The CDR3 spans 15 residues. V lost 7 bases to trimming and J lost 4 bases; unmatched junction nucleotides: 7. The CDR3 sequence is CASTLGQGGNQPQHF. For the CDR3, the DNA is TGTGCCAGCACCCTCGGACAGGGGGGTAATCAGCCCCAGCATTTT.

This clonotype was picked up a small number of times. V and J are TRBV2 and TRBJ2-1, with D tentatively TRBD1 (6 bases). CDR3 length: 13 amino acids. V lost 3 bases, J lost 7 bases, and 10 bases lay in between. CDR1 and CDR2 (germline): SNHLY, FYNNEI. The CDR3 DNA follows: TGTGCCAGCAGTGACAGGGGTTGGAATGAGCAGTTCTTC. As protein: CASSDRGWNEQFF.

This rearrangement joins TRBV12-3 or TRBV12-4 to TRBJ2-1; 8 bases align to TRBD2. The length of the CDR3 is 19 residues. The junction had 20 bases not matched to a gene; V was cut back by 10 bases and J by 0 bases. Written as DNA, the CDR3 is TGTGCCACCACAACCCTTAGCGGGATTTCCACAAGCTCCTACAATGAGCAGTTCTTC. It is translated as CATTTLSGISTSSYNEQFF.

This clonotype appeared many times. This chain joins TRBV15 and TRBJ2-2; D remains unclear. From germline, CDR1 is LNHNV and CDR2 YYDKDF (reference sequence). The V end lost 1 base, the J end lost 6 bases, and 3 bases lay between the germline ends. CDR3 length: 12 residues. CDR3 region: CATSRGAGELFF. Here the CDR3 DNA reads TGTGCCACCAGCAGAGGGGCCGGGGAGCTGTTTTTT.

This clonotype turned up a few times. The CDR3 DNA sequence: TGCGCCAGCAGTGCCTCTGCGGGGTTGGATGAGCAGTTCTTC. It is translated as CASSASAGLDEQFF. The chain links TRBV10-2 to TRBJ2-1; possibly TRBD2 for D (6 bases). CDR3 length equals 14 residues. Germline CDR1 is WSHSY and CDR2 is SAAADI. Trimming took 4 bases from V and 8 from J, leaving 15 bases between them.

This clonotype appeared many times. The rearrangement links TRBV10-3 to TRBJ2-6; D remains unclear. The germline gives CDR1 ENHRY, CDR2 SYGVKD. The CDR3 is 15 residues long. Trimming removed 3 bases at V and 0 bases at J, with 6 bases between. CDR3 protein: CAISDGLSGANVLTF. The CDR3 DNA is TGTGCCATCAGTGATGGTCTCTCTGGGGCCAACGTCCTGACTTTC.

A few counts support this clonotype. This chain links TRBV3-1 with TRBJ2-1; D unresolved. Germline loops: CDR1 LGHDT, CDR2 YNNKEL (reference sequence). V lost 2 bases to trimming and J lost 8 bases, with 22 bases between them. This CDR3 is 17 amino acids long. CDR3 residues: CASSQIERMTSAYEQFF. The DNA of the CDR3 is TGTGCCAGCAGCCAAATAGAACGGATGACGTCGGCGTATGAGCAGTTCTTC.

This sequence joins TRBV7-2 and TRBJ2-3; tentative D call: TRBD2 (6 bases). Trimming stripped 4 bases from V and 6 bases from J, with 17 bases between. The CDR3 has 15 amino acids. Looked up from germline, CDR1 is SGHTA and CDR2 is FQGNSA. CDR3 DNA: TGTGCCAGCAGCTCGATGGGGAGGATCCTCGATACGCAGTATTTT. Protein: CASSSMGRILDTQYF.

This clonotype occurred a few times. This sequence joins TRBV2 and TRBJ2-1; D remains unclear. In germline, CDR1 is SNHLY, CDR2 FYNNEI. The CDR3 spans 12 residues. V lost 5 bases and J lost 11, with 13 bases in between. In DNA, the CDR3 is TGTGCCAGCAGTCATGAGAACTATAAGCAGTTCTTC. Translating gives CASSHENYKQFF.

This clonotype occurred many times. This chain links TRBV11-2 with TRBJ1-5; 12 positions match TRBD1. Trimming cost V 5 bases and J 5 bases; bases outside gene matches: 4. The germline gives CDR1 SGHAT, CDR2 FQNNGV. This CDR3 region has 15 residues. This CDR3 is CASSLGTGGYQPQHF. CDR3 coding DNA: TGTGCCAGCAGCCTTGGGACAGGGGGCTATCAGCCCCAGCATTTT.

This clonotype was counted only a few times. The genes are TRBV7-6 and TRBJ2-2, with 9 bases matching TRBD1. The germline V gene encodes CDR1 SGHVS and CDR2 FNYEAQ. The CDR3 covers 17 residues. V lost 5 bases to trimming and J lost 4 bases; unmatched junction nucleotides: 11. As DNA, the CDR3 is TGTGCCAGCAGCCCGACGGTGGGACAGGGAACCACCGGGGAGCTGTTTTTT. Its protein is CASSPTVGQGTTGELFF. The whole variable domain, filled in from reference TRBV7-6 and TRBJ2-2, reads GAGVSQSPRYKVTKRGQDVALRCDPISGHVSLYWYRQALGQGPEFLTYFNYEAQQDKSGLPNDRFSAERPEGSISTLTIQRTEQRDSAMYRCASSPTVGQGTTGELFFGEGSRLTVL.

V gene TRBV12-3 or TRBV12-4 combines with J gene TRBJ1-5; D gene uncertain. Trimming shortened V by 1 base and J by 4 bases, and 8 bases separated the two germline ends. The CDR3 sequence is 14 residues long. CDR3: CASSLERVNQPQHF. In DNA, the CDR3 is TGTGCCAGCAGTTTAGAGAGGGTAAATCAGCCCCAGCATTTT.

Ten or more counts support this clonotype. This chain links TRBV12-3 or TRBV12-4 with TRBJ2-1; TRBD2 is a possible D gene (5 bases). The V end was cut by 6 bases, the J end by 2 bases, with 14 bases between. CDR3 length equals 15 residues. The CDR3 bases are TGTGCCAGCAGCCTTACCGTGACTACCTACAATGAGCAGTTCTTC. It translates to CASSLTVTTYNEQFF.

This clonotype was picked up a small number of times. This chain uses TRBV12-3 or TRBV12-4 with TRBJ2-2; 8 bases line up with TRBD1. This CDR3 contains 14 residues. Trimming took 8 bases from V and 6 from J; bases not matched to a gene: 8. CDR3 coding DNA: TGTGCCAGCGACGGACAGGGATTTTCCGGGGAGCTGTTTTTT. Translation: CASDGQGFSGELFF.

This clonotype has just a few counts. The CDR3 DNA is TGTGCCAGCATTCCCACAGGGGTCGGCAAGCAGTTCTTC. Its protein is CASIPTGVGKQFF. The V and J genes are TRBV28 and TRBJ2-1, with 7 bases matching TRBD1. The germline CDR1 and CDR2 sequences are MDHEN and SYDVKM. J lost 11 bases, V lost 7 bases, and 11 bases had no gene match. The CDR3 has 13 amino acids.

This clonotype was picked up many times. This chain links TRBV12-3 or TRBV12-4 with TRBJ2-1; 10 bases are a match to TRBD2. The CDR3 totals 18 residues. V lost 5 bases to trimming and J lost 0 bases; unmatched junction nucleotides: 10. CDR3 amino acids: CASSPVEIAGGSYNEQFF. CDR3 bases: TGTGCCAGCAGTCCCGTGGAAATAGCGGGAGGCTCCTACAATGAGCAGTTCTTC.

This clonotype appeared a few times. V and J are TRBV6-5 and TRBJ2-3; no firm D call. Trimming removed 2 bases from V and 4 bases from J, with 16 bases in between. CDR3 length: 16 amino acids. CDR1 is MNHEY, CDR2 SVGAGI, per germline. CDR3 coding DNA: TGTGCCAGCAGTTACGGCGGTATGCGATCTCCAGATACGCAGTATTTT. It codes for CASSYGGMRSPDTQYF.

This clonotype occurred a few times. CDR3 coding DNA: TGTGCCAGCAGTGAAGAAAGGGGCAACACCATATATTTT. It encodes CASSEERGNTIYF. The V and J genes are TRBV2 and TRBJ1-3; TRBD1 might be the D (5 bases). Per germline, CDR1 SNHLY and CDR2 FYNNEI. CDR3 length equals 13 residues. Trimming left V 1 base short and J 7 bases short, with 8 bases between.

This chain connects TRBV10-3 to TRBJ2-1; D is uncertain. This CDR3 spans 13 amino acids. Trimming took 6 bases from V and 2 from J, leaving 8 bases between them. Germline V lookup: CDR1 ENHRY, CDR2 SYGVKD. This CDR3 reads CAIRSQAYNEQFF. The CDR3 DNA reads TGTGCCATCAGAAGTCAAGCCTACAATGAGCAGTTCTTC.

This clonotype was counted a few times. The V call is TRBV20-1, the J call TRBJ2-1; possibly TRBD2 for D (6 bases). CDR1 DFQATT and CDR2 SNEGSKA come from the germline V gene (reference sequence). V lost 1 base, J lost 6 bases, and 16 bases lay in between. The CDR3 sequence is 15 residues long. The CDR3 region has the DNA TGCAGTGCTAGAGGTCGAGGCGGGATCCCCAATGAGCAGTTCTTC. Protein: CSARGRGGIPNEQFF.

This clonotype was found a few times. The chain uses TRBV24-1 and TRBJ1-5; D remains ambiguous. This CDR3 has 14 residues. Germline lookup yields CDR1 KGHDR and CDR2 SFDVKD. Trimming shortened V by 4 bases and J by 4 bases, and 10 bases separated the two germline ends. The CDR3 loop reads CATSEVGGNQPQHF. CDR3 bases: TGTGCCACCAGTGAAGTCGGCGGAAATCAGCCCCAGCATTTT.

This clonotype was counted between two and nine times. This chain uses TRBV7-2 with TRBJ2-1, with D maybe TRBD1 (5 bases). Trimming cost V 2 bases and J 9 bases, with 20 bases left between them. Germline V gives CDR1 SGHTA, CDR2 FQGNSA. The CDR3 covers 16 residues. The CDR3 protein is CASSLRGRELTPEQFF. In DNA form, the CDR3 reads TGTGCCAGCAGCTTACGCGGCAGGGAACTTACCCCTGAGCAGTTCTTC.

This clonotype was seen more than once but under ten times. The chain carries TRBV20-1 and TRBJ2-2, with TRBD1 identical over 7 bases. Germline loops: CDR1 DFQATT, CDR2 SNEGSKA (reference sequence). The CDR3 loop spans 14 amino acids. Trimming removed 5 bases from V and 6 bases from J; junction bases left unmatched: 9. CDR3 nucleotides: TGCAGTGCTCATACCAACAGGGGCCCCGGGGAGCTGTTTTTT. It codes for CSAHTNRGPGELFF.

Many counts were recorded for this clonotype. The chain combines TRBV29-1 with TRBJ2-5, with 8 positions matching TRBD2. Germline V lookup: CDR1 SQVTM, CDR2 ANQGSEA. The ends lost 3 bases at V and 2 bases at J; junction bases unmatched: 11. The CDR3 is 16 residues long. DNA for the CDR3: TGCAGCGTTGAGGTAGCGGGACAACCCCCTCAAGAGACCCAGTACTTC. Amino acids: CSVEVAGQPPQETQYF.

This clonotype was observed a few times. V gene TRBV6-5 combines with J gene TRBJ2-2; D may match TRBD1 or TRBD2 (6 bases each). The V gene lost 4 bases and the J gene lost 0 bases, with 12 bases spanning the gap. Germline CDR1 reads MNHEY; CDR2 reads SVGAGI. The CDR3 extends over 16 amino acids. DNA for the CDR3: TGTGCCAGCAGTTCTGCGGGACACGCGAACACCGGGGAGCTGTTTTTT. This codes for CASSSAGHANTGELFF.

This clonotype was seen ten or more times. The V and J genes are TRBV12-3 or TRBV12-4 and TRBJ2-1; 9 positions agree with TRBD2. The CDR3 totals 13 residues. The V and J ends lost 11 bases and 7 bases, in that order; junction bases with no gene match: 9. The CDR3 nucleotides read TGTGCCGTTGGGTCTAGCGGGATGAATGAGCAGTTCTTC. It is translated as CAVGSSGMNEQFF.

This clonotype has more than one count but fewer than ten. At one end the junction does not follow the germline gene, possibly because of a read error. The gene calls are TRBV5-6 and TRBJ1-1; tentative D call: TRBD1 (5 bases). The CDR3 is made up of 16 amino acids. Germline values: CDR1 SGHDT, CDR2 YYEEEE. The CDR3, as DNA: TGTGCCAGCACCTTGGAGGGGTTACTCATGAACACTGAAGCTTTCTTT. Its protein product is CASTLEGLLMNTEAFF.

V is TRBV6-2 or TRBV6-3 and J is TRBJ1-6, with 9 bases that match TRBD1. This CDR3 is built from 15 residues. Per the germline V gene, CDR1 is MNHEY and CDR2 is SVGEGT. With V trimmed by 6 bases and J by 7 bases, 7 bases remained unmatched. CDR3 DNA: TGTGCCAGCAGCTCCGGGACAGGGCTCAATTCACCCCTCCACTTT. Its translation is CASSSGTGLNSPLHF.